This passage covers 24 T cell receptor beta chains from one sample sequenced in a study of OX40 agonist ivuxolimab in advanced cancers. Profiled with immunoSEQ multiplex PCR; TCRdb holds only in-frame clones, not every one. This repertoire shows some 99,000 clones, around 88% found once; its top ten account for approximately 0.5%. The sequences come from CD4+ or CD8+ T cells sorted from blood, collected in a trial of the OX40 agonist ivuxolimab. The origin of the receptors is an adult with an advanced solid tumor such as melanoma, head and neck, liver or kidney cancer.

The rearrangement links TRBV19 to TRBJ1-1; the D gene is possibly TRBD1 (5 bases). V was trimmed by 4 bases and J by 7 bases, leaving 13 bases between them. There are 13 residues in the CDR3. Germline assignment: CDR1 LNHDA and CDR2 SQIVND (reference sequence). This chain's CDR3 is CASSTRRDLEAFF. The CDR3, as DNA: TGTGCCAGTAGTACTAGACGGGACCTTGAAGCTTTCTTT.

The chain uses TRBV5-5 and TRBJ1-1, with no clear D. Germline assignment: CDR1 SGHKS and CDR2 YYEKEE (reference sequence). Trimming cost V 0 bases and J 1 base, with 10 bases left between them. The CDR3 consists of 15 residues. The CDR3 DNA reads TGTGCCAGCAGCTTGGCCTGGAAGGGGAACACTGAAGCTTTCTTT. This translates into CASSLAWKGNTEAFF.

This chain uses TRBV6-5 with TRBJ2-5; D is unclear. Deletions cut 8 bases from V and 1 base from J, with 11 bases between. CDR3 length equals 13 residues. Per the germline V gene, CDR1 is MNHEY and CDR2 is SVGAGI. The CDR3 protein is CASLAPGQETQYF. Here the CDR3 DNA reads TGTGCCAGCCTCGCCCCCGGCCAAGAGACCCAGTACTTC.

The chain recombines TRBV11-2 with TRBJ2-5; D is undetermined. V was cut by 5 bases and J by 5 bases, with 9 bases left in between. This CDR3 contains 12 residues. Germline CDR1 SGHAT, CDR2 FQNNGV. CDR3 region: CASSAQQETQYF. CDR3 coding DNA: TGTGCCAGCAGCGCCCAACAGGAGACCCAGTACTTC.

The chain has TRBV5-4 and TRBJ1-1; D perhaps matches TRBD1 (6 bases). The CDR3 has 14 amino acids. Germline V CDR1 and CDR2: SGHNT, YYREEE (reference sequence). Trimming shortened V by 4 bases and J by 1 base, and 11 bases separated the two germline ends. This chain's CDR3 is CASSLRTANTEAFF. The CDR3 DNA sequence: TGTGCCAGCAGCCTTAGGACAGCGAACACTGAAGCTTTCTTT.

The rearrangement links TRBV5-4 to TRBJ2-2, with a weak D call TRBD2 (5 bases). The CDR3 has 16 amino acids. CDR1 is SGHNT, CDR2 YYREEE, per germline (reference sequence). Trimming took 4 bases from V and 4 from J, leaving 17 bases between them. CDR3 nucleotides: TGTGCCAGCAGCCCACTGGTGGGGAGCGGCACCGGGGAGCTGTTTTTT. This encodes CASSPLVGSGTGELFF.

Concerning this clone: Here the CDR3 omits its conserved ending phenylalanine or tryptophan, so a read error is the likely source. The V and J genes are TRBV6-1 and TRBJ1-6, with unresolved D. CDR3 length equals 12 residues. Trimming removed 3 bases at V and 6 bases at J, with 3 bases between. Germline values: CDR1 MNHNS, CDR2 SASEGT. In DNA form, the CDR3 reads TGTGCCAGCAGTGAGGCTAATTCACCCCTCCACCTT. Translating gives CASSEANSPLHL.

The sample holds many counts of this clone. The chain uses TRBV9 and TRBJ2-7; unclear D gene. Trimming removed 0 bases from V and 5 bases from J, with 12 bases in between. This CDR3 has 14 residues. CDR1 and CDR2 (germline): SGDLS, YYNGEE. For the CDR3, the DNA is TGTGCCAGCAGCGTAGGTGCCCTACGCGACGAGCAGTACTTC. This codes for CASSVGALRDEQYF.

This clone was picked up one time. The chain joins TRBV5-1 to TRBJ2-3; D is uncertain. Germline V gene data show CDR1 as SGHRS and CDR2 as YFSETQ. V dropped 4 bases and J dropped 1 base, with 10 bases sitting between them. CDR3 size: 14 residues. The CDR3 DNA sequence: TGCGCCAGCAGCCCAGGTCCTGGCACAGATACGCAGTATTTT. Amino acid sequence: CASSPGPGTDTQYF. The full variable domain, completed using reference TRBV5-1 and TRBJ2-3, is KAGVTQTPRYLIKTRGQQVTLSCSPISGHRSVSWYQQTPGQGLQFLFEYFSETQRNKGNFPGRFSGRQFSNSRSEMNVSTLELGDSALYLCASSPGPGTDTQYFGPGTRLTVL.

This clone showed up just once. CDR3 protein: CASSAEGGSGELFF. In DNA form, the CDR3 reads TGTGCCAGCAGTGCAGAGGGAGGATCCGGGGAGCTGTTTTTT. The genes are TRBV6-4 and TRBJ2-2; D is possibly TRBD2 (6 bases). The V gene's germline CDR1 is MRHNA and CDR2 SNTAGT. The CDR3 has 14 residues. Between the trimmed V and J ends, which lost 4 bases and 6 bases, there was a span of 12 bases.

The CDR3 loop reads CASSIQGAEKLFF. In DNA, the CDR3 is TGTGCCAGTAGTATACAGGGGGCTGAAAAACTGTTTTTT. The chain combines TRBV19 with TRBJ1-4; 8 bases match TRBD1. Trimming cost V 2 bases and J 7 bases; bases outside gene matches: 0. Germline values: CDR1 LNHDA, CDR2 SQIVND (reference sequence). The CDR3 covers 13 residues.

V usage is TRBV6-5 and J usage is TRBJ2-1; 7 bases fit TRBD2. The CDR3 extends over 13 amino acids. Trimming at V came to 9 bases and at J to 9 bases, leaving 11 bases not matched to a gene. CDR1 and CDR2 (germline): MNHEY, SVGAGI. The CDR3 loop reads CASTGGSTGEQFF. CDR3 DNA: TGTGCCAGTACGGGAGGCAGTACCGGTGAGCAGTTCTTC.

V usage is TRBV6-5 and J usage is TRBJ1-2, with D uncertain. The CDR3 length is 15 residues. Trimming left V 5 bases short and J 5 bases short, with 18 bases between. Looked up from germline, CDR1 is MNHEY and CDR2 is SVGAGI. The CDR3 DNA sequence: TGTGCCAGCAGTCCGGAGGGAGAAGGACCGTATGGCTACACCTTC. Its protein is CASSPEGEGPYGYTF.

V usage is TRBV19 and J usage is TRBJ1-2, with D perhaps TRBD1 (5 bases). V gave up 6 bases and J gave up 4 bases, with 21 bases separating them. CDR1 is LNHDA and CDR2 is SQIVND in the germline V gene (reference sequence). The CDR3 extends over 16 amino acids. The CDR3 reads CASSDPQGPFRYGYTF. The DNA for the CDR3 is TGTGCCAGTAGCGACCCCCAGGGACCATTCCGCTATGGCTACACCTTC.

This clone was recorded only once. The gene calls are TRBV6-1 and TRBJ2-7; D is possibly TRBD1 (6 bases). This CDR3 is 13 amino acids long. The ends were cut back, 7 bases at V and 3 bases at J, with 13 bases in the middle. Per germline, CDR1 MNHNS and CDR2 SASEGT. The CDR3 spells CASTLDRRYEQYF. The CDR3, as DNA: TGTGCCAGCACCTTAGACAGGCGCTACGAGCAGTACTTC.

The rearrangement uses TRBV5-6 and TRBJ2-5; TRBD1 matches 9 bases. The CDR3 is made up of 16 amino acids. Germline lookup yields CDR1 SGHDT and CDR2 YYEEEE. V was pared by 4 bases and J by 1 base, with 8 bases of the junction left unmatched. CDR3 in amino acids: CASSRTGEGFQETQYF. The CDR3 coding sequence is TGTGCCAGCAGCAGGACAGGGGAGGGGTTCCAAGAGACCCAGTACTTC.

This chain joins TRBV6-4 and TRBJ2-7; no clear D. V was shortened by 8 bases and J by 7 bases, with 18 bases between the two germline ends. The CDR3 contains 13 residues. Germline V lookup: CDR1 MRHNA, CDR2 SNTAGT. The CDR3 DNA sequence: TGTGCCAGCCTCAAGTTGTATCCGAGGGAGCAGTACTTC. Translating it yields CASLKLYPREQYF.

DNA of the CDR3: TGTGCCAGCTCAAGGGGGACAGGCGGAACTAATGAAAAACTGTTTTTT. It specifies CASSRGTGGTNEKLFF. V gene TRBV18 combines with J gene TRBJ1-4; 8 nucleotides line up with TRBD1. Per the germline V gene, CDR1 is KGHSH and CDR2 is LQKENI. V shed 5 bases, J shed 1 base, and the junction held 6 bases outside the gene matches. This CDR3 spans 16 amino acids.

The rearrangement uses TRBV5-1 and TRBJ1-6; D perhaps matches TRBD1 (6 bases). Trimming left V 4 bases short and J 9 bases short, with 17 bases between. The CDR3 is 15 amino acids. The V gene's germline CDR1 is SGHRS and CDR2 YFSETQ. CDR3 coding DNA: TGCGCCAGCAGCCAAAAACAGGGCACTGGTTCACCCCTCCACTTT. Its translation is CASSQKQGTGSPLHF.

The J gene is TRBJ1-1, the V gene TRBV12-5, with D uncertain. The CDR3 length is 16 residues. CDR1 LGHNT and CDR2 FRNRAP come from the germline V gene. The V end was cut by 2 bases, the J end by 1 base, with 14 bases between. This CDR3 is CASGLPKEGGNTEAFF. CDR3 sequence (DNA): TGTGCTAGTGGTTTGCCGAAGGAGGGTGGGAACACTGAAGCTTTCTTT.

The CDR3, as DNA: TGCAGCGTTGAAGAGGTTGGACAGAACACAGATACGCAGTATTTT. Translated: CSVEEVGQNTDTQYF. The chain recombines TRBV29-1 with TRBJ2-3; weak D call: TRBD1 (6 bases). The CDR3 length is 15 residues. CDR1 and CDR2 (germline): SQVTM, ANQGSEA. Trimming stripped 0 bases from V and 2 bases from J, with 12 bases between.

The chain combines TRBV14 with TRBJ2-3; D not resolved. V was shortened by 1 base and J by 5 bases, with 10 bases between the two germline ends. The CDR3 runs 14 residues. Germline V CDR1 and CDR2: SGHDN, FVKESK. The CDR3 bases are TGTGCCAGCAGCCAAGTCAGCATGCGAGATACGCAGTATTTT. Translation gives CASSQVSMRDTQYF.

V usage is TRBV6-5 and J usage is TRBJ1-3; D gene unclear. Trimming stripped 0 bases from V and 1 base from J, with 7 bases between. The CDR3 consists of 15 residues. In germline, CDR1 is MNHEY, CDR2 SVGAGI. CDR3 in DNA: TGTGCCAGCAGTTACTCTGGGCAGTCTGGAAACACCATATATTTT. It encodes CASSYSGQSGNTIYF.

The rearrangement uses TRBV5-1 and TRBJ1-1, with no clear D. The V gene lost 0 bases and the J gene lost 11 bases, with 14 bases spanning the gap. The CDR3 loop spans 13 amino acids. CDR1 and CDR2 from the germline V gene are SGHRS and YFSETQ. The CDR3 is CASSLESVGVAFF. The CDR3 DNA sequence: TGCGCCAGCAGCTTGGAGAGCGTCGGTGTGGCTTTCTTT. The full variable domain, rest sourced from reference TRBV5-1 and TRBJ1-1, is KAGVTQTPRYLIKTRGQQVTLSCSPISGHRSVSWYQQTPGQGLQFLFEYFSETQRNKGNFPGRFSGRQFSNSRSEMNVSTLELGDSALYLCASSLESVGVAFFGQGTRLTVV.